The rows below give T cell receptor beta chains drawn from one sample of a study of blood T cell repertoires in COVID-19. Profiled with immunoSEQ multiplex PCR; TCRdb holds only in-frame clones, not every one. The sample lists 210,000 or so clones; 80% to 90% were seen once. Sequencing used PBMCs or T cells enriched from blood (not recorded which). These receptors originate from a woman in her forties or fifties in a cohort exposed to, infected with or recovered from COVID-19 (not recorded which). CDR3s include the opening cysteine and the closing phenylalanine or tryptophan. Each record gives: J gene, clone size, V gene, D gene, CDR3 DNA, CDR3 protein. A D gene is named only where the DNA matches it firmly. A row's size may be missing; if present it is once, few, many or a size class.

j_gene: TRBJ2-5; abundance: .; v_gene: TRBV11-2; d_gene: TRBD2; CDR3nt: TGTGCCAGCAGCTCCTTCCCACCAGCGGGGGGAGAGACCCAGTACTTC; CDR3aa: CASSSFPPAGGETQYF
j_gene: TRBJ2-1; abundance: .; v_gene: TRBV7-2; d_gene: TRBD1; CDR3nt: TGTGCCAGCAGCTTGGGGACAGGGGTCTTCAATGAGCAGTTCTTC; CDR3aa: CASSLGTGVFNEQFF
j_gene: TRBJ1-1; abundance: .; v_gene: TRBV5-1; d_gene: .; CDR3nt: TGCGCCAGCAGCTTGGGGTCTCGGGGTACTGAAGCTTTCTTT; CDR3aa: CASSLGSRGTEAFF
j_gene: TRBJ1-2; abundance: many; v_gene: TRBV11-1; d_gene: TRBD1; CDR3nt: TGTGCCAGCAGCTCTCGGGACAGGGGAAGCCATGGCTACACCTTC; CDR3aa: CASSSRDRGSHGYTF
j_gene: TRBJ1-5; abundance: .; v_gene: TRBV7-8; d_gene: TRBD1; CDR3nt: TGTGCCAGCAGCTTCGGGACAGGGAGTAATCAGCCCCAGCATTTT; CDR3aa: CASSFGTGSNQPQHF
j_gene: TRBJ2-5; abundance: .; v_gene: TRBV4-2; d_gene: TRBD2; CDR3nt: TGTGCCAGCAGCCGTTTACTAGCGGCCCAAGAGACCCAGTACTTC; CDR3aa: CASSRLLAAQETQYF
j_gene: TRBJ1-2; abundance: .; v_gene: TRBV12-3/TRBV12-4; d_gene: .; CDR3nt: TGTGCCAGCAGTTTTGCTACCACAGATGGCTACACCTTC; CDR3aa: CASSFATTDGYTF
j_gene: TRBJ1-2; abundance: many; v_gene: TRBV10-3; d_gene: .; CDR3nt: TGTGCCATCAGTGCCCCGAGATCACCAACTCTTCACTTC; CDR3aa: CAISAPRSPTLHF
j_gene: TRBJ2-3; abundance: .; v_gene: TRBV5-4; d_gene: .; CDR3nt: TGTGCCAGCAGCTCCAACAGTGCCTCTAGCACAGATACGCAGTATTTT; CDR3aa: CASSSNSASSTDTQYF
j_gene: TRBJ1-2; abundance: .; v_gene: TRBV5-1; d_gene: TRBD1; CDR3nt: TGCGCCAGCAGCTTGGGGGACAGGGGGAATGGCTACACCTTC; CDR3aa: CASSLGDRGNGYTF
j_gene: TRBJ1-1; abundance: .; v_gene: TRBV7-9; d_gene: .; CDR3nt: TGTGCCAGCAGCAAGCAGGTCGGCCCAGGGACTGAAGCTTTCTTT; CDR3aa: CASSKQVGPGTEAFF
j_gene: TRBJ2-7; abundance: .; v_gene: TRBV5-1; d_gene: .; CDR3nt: TGCGCCAGCCGTCCGTCAAATGGAGGGTACGAGCAGTACTTC; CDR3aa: CASRPSNGGYEQYF
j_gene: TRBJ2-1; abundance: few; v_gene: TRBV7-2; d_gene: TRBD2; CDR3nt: TGTGCCAGCAGCTTTTTGTTGTCTAGCGGGGGTGGTGAGCAGTTCTTC; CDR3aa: CASSFLLSSGGGEQFF
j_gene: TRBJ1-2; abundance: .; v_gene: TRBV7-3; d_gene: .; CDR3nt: TGTGCCAGCAGCCCAGGAATCCTTAACTATGGCTACACCTTC; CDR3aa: CASSPGILNYGYTF
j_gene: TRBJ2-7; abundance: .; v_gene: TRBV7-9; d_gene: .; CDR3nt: TGTGCCAGCAGCTCGGCCTACGAGCAGTACTTC; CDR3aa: CASSSAYEQYF
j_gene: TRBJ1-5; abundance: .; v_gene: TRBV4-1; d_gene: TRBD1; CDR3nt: TGCGCCAGCAGCCAGGACAGGGTTGGTTATCAGCCCCAGCATTTT; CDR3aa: CASSQDRVGYQPQHF
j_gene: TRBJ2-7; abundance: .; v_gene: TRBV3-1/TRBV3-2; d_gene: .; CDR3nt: TGTGCCACCGGACGTCTAGCTCATATTGAGCAGTACTTC; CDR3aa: CATGRLAHIEQYF
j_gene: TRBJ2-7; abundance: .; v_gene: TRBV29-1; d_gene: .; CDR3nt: TGCAGCGTTGGTCACTACTACGAGCAGTACTTC; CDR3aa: CSVGHYYEQYF
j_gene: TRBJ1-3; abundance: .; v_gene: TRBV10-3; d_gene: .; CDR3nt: TGTGCCATCAGCAGAATCACAGGGAGCGGAAACACCATATATTTT; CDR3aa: CAISRITGSGNTIYF
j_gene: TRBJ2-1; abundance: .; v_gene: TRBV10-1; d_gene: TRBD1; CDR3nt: TGCGCCAGCAGTGAGTTTGGGACAGGGGGGGGTGAGCAGTTCTTC; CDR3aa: CASSEFGTGGGEQFF
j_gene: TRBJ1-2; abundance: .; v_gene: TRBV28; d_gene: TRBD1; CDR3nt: TGTGCCAGCACTCAGGGGGCGTATGGCTACACCTTC; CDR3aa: CASTQGAYGYTF
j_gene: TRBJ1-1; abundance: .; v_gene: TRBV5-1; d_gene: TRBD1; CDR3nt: TGCGCCAGCCGCCAAGGCACAGGGGGAACAAACACTGAAGCTTTCTTT; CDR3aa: CASRQGTGGTNTEAFF
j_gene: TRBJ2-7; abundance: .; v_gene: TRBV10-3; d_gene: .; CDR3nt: TGTGCCATCAGACAGGGATACGAGCAGTACTTC; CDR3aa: CAIRQGYEQYF
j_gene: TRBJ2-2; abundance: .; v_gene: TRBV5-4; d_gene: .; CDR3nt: TGTGCCAGCAGCTTGAACAACGCCGGGGAGCTGTTTTTT; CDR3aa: CASSLNNAGELFF
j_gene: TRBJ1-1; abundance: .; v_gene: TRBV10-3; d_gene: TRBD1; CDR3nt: TGTGCCATCAGTGGATCCCGACAGGGGGTTGAAGCTTTCTTT; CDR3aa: CAISGSRQGVEAFF
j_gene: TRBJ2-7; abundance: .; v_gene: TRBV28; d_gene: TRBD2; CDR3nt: TGTGCCAGCAGTCCGTACTCTAGCGGGGGTTACCCCTACGAGCAGTACTTC; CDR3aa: CASSPYSSGGYPYEQYF
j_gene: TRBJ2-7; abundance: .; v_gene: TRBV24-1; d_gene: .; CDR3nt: TGTGCCACCAGTGATGAGGACTCCTACGAGCAGTACTTC; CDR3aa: CATSDEDSYEQYF
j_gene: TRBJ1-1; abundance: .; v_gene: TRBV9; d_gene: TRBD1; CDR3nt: TGTGCCAGCAGCCCGGGACAGGGGATGAACACTGAAGCTTTCTTT; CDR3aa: CASSPGQGMNTEAFF
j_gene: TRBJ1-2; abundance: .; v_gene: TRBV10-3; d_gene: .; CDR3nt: TGTGCCATCAGTGCGCTACAGGGCAACTATGGCTACACCTTC; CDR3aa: CAISALQGNYGYTF
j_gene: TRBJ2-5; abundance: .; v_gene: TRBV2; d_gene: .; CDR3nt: TGTGCCAGCAGTGAAGTTAGCAATGGGGAGACCCAGTACTTC; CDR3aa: CASSEVSNGETQYF
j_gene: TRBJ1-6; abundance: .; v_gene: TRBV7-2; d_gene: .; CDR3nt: TGTGCCAGCAGCTTAACCATAACATCACCCCTCCACTTT; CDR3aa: CASSLTITSPLHF
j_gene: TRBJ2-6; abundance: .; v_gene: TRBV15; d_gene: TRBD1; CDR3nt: TGTGCCACCAGCAGGGACAGGGCGGCTGGGGCCAACGTCCTGACTTTC; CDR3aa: CATSRDRAAGANVLTF
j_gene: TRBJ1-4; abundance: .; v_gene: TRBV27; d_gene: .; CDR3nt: TGTGCCAGCAGTTTATCGATCGGGGGGCCCCCTTTTGAAAAACTGTTTTTT; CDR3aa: CASSLSIGGPPFEKLFF
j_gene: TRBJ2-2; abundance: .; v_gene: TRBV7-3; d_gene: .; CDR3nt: TGTGCCAGCAGCGTCGGGGGCACCGGGGAGCTGTTTTTT; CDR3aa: CASSVGGTGELFF
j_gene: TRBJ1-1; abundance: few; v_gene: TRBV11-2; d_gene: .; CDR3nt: TGTGCCAGCAGCTTGACAGATCTTCCCGAAGCTTTCTTT; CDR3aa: CASSLTDLPEAFF
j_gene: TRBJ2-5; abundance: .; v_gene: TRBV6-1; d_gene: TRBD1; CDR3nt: TGTGCCAGCAGTGAAGCAATCAGGGGGCGCCGCGAGACCCAGTACTTC; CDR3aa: CASSEAIRGRRETQYF
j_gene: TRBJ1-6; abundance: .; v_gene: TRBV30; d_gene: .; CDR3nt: TGTGCCTGGAGTTTCGACAGTACTTTGGGTTCACCCCTCCACTTT; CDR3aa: CAWSFDSTLGSPLHF
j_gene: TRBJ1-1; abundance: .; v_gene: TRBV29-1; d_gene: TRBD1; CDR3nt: TGCAGCGTTGATAAGGGGGCCACTGAAGCTTTCTTT; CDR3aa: CSVDKGATEAFF
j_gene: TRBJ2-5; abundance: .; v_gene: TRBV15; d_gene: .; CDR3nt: TGTGCCACCAGCAGATCCCCCCCATTTCAAGAGACCCAGTACTTC; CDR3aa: CATSRSPPFQETQYF
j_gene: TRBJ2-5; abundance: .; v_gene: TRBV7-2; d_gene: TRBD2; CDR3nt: TGTGCCAGCAGCTCCAGACCCCCTAGCGGGGGGGCCGTGACCCAGTACTTC; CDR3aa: CASSSRPPSGGAVTQYF
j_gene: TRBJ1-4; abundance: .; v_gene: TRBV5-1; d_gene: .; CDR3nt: TGCGCCAGCAGCCCTTCCCCGCCGACTACCAATGAAAAACTGTTTTTT; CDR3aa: CASSPSPPTTNEKLFF
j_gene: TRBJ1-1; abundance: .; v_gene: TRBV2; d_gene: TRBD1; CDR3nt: TGTGCCAGCCCCACCGGGACAGAGAGCACATTAATGAACACTGAAGCTTTCTTT; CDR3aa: CASPTGTESTLMNTEAFF
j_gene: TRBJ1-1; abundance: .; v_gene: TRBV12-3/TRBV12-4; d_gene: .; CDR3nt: TGTGCCAGCAGTTTAATCACTCTTGAAGCTTTCTTT; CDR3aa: CASSLITLEAFF
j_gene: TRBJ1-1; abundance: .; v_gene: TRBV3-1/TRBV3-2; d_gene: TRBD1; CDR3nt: TGTGCCAGCAGCCCGAGTCGGGACAGGGGGGCTTTCTTT; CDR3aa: CASSPSRDRGAFF
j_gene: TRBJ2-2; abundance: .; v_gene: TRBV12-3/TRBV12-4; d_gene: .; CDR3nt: TGTGCCAGCAATCACCTGGGGCAAGGGGAGCTGTTTTTT; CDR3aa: CASNHLGQGELFF
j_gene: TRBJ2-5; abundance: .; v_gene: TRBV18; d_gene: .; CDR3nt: TGTGCCAGCTCACCTAACTTGCGGGAGACCCAGTACTTC; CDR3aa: CASSPNLRETQYF
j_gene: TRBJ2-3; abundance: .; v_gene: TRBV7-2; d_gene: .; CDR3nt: TGTGCCAGCAGCTTAGCCACAGGCAGAACAGATACGCAGTATTTT; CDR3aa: CASSLATGRTDTQYF
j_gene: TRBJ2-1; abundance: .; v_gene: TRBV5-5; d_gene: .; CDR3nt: TGTGCCAGCAGCCCCGGGACCCAGGGGAATATCTACAATGAGCAGTTCTTC; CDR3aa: CASSPGTQGNIYNEQFF
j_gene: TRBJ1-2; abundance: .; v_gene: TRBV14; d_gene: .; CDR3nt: TGTGCCAGCAGCCAGGGAGGGAACTATGGCTACACCTTC; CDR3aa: CASSQGGNYGYTF
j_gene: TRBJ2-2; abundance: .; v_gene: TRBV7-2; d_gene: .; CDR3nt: TGTGCCAGCAGCTTAATGGAGGCCGGGGAGCTGTTTTTT; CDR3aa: CASSLMEAGELFF